These 18 T cell receptor beta chains came from one sample sequenced in a study of blood T cell repertoires in COVID-19 (dated by TCRdb to between 2020 and 2021). Library prep was done by the immunoSEQ multiplex PCR assay. TCRdb re-hosts the immuneACCESS table, in-frame sequences only. Its copies lack some clones; in the studies checked, an unresolved V gene accounts for under half of them, and the cause for the rest is not known. The sample yields some 250,000 clones; over 75% were counted once. The ten biggest clones cover about 0.7% of the sample. The sequencing input was peripheral blood. Receptor source: a human donor in a cohort sampled during active COVID-19.

This sequence joins TRBV19 and TRBJ2-5; D is undetermined. From germline, CDR1 is LNHDA and CDR2 SQIVND (reference sequence). Between the trimmed V and J ends, which lost 3 bases and 5 bases, there was a span of 16 bases. CDR3 length: 15 residues. The CDR3 coding sequence is TGTGCCAGTAGTATCCTGAGCGCCCGACGGGAGACCCAGTACTTC. Its protein is CASSILSARRETQYF.

The chain has TRBV4-1 and TRBJ1-4; 7 bases align to TRBD1. From germline, CDR1 is MGHRA and CDR2 YSYEKL. The CDR3 spans 15 residues. J gave up 5 bases and V 5 bases, and 8 bases lay outside the gene matches. CDR3 sequence reads: CASSSPGQTNEKLFF. The CDR3, as DNA: TGCGCCAGCAGCTCTCCGGGACAGACGAATGAAAAACTGTTTTTT.

This sequence joins TRBV27 and TRBJ1-1; the D gene is possibly TRBD1 (6 bases). V lost 6 bases to trimming and J lost 4 bases, with 18 bases between them. The CDR3 runs 15 residues. Germline assignment: CDR1 MNHEY and CDR2 SMNVEV (reference sequence). CDR3: CASRGGGRGGTEAFF. In nucleotides, the CDR3 is TGTGCCAGCAGAGGGGGGGGACGAGGGGGCACTGAAGCTTTCTTT.

The J gene is TRBJ2-1, the V gene TRBV18; D gene unclear. CDR3 length: 14 amino acids. The germline V and J ends were trimmed by 3 bases and 15 bases, with 21 bases remaining between them. Germline loops: CDR1 KGHSH, CDR2 LQKENI. CDR3 sequence reads: CASSPDMGRPHGFF. In DNA form, the CDR3 reads TGTGCCAGCTCACCGGATATGGGCAGGCCGCACGGGTTCTTC.

CDR3 loop: CASSFSGVRNQPQHF. CDR3 coding DNA: TGTGCCAGCAGCTTTTCGGGGGTACGCAATCAGCCCCAGCATTTT. The chain uses TRBV7-2 and TRBJ1-5; a possible D gene is TRBD1 (5 bases). Germline V CDR1 and CDR2: SGHTA, FQGNSA. The CDR3 runs 15 residues. Trimming removed 3 bases from V and 2 bases from J, with 11 bases in between.

The chain joins TRBV7-2 to TRBJ1-4, with 7 nucleotides matching TRBD1. CDR1 is SGHTA and CDR2 is FQGNSA in the germline V gene. V dropped 3 bases and J dropped 2; count of bases not matched to a gene: 6. The CDR3 has 16 residues. CDR3 coding DNA: TGTGCCAGCAGCTTGACCGGACAGGCCACTAATGAAAAACTGTTTTTT. Its protein product is CASSLTGQATNEKLFF.

This chain joins TRBV11-3 and TRBJ2-5, with D tentatively TRBD2 (7 bases). The length of the CDR3 is 16 residues. The germline V gene encodes CDR1 SGHNT and CDR2 YENEEA. Trimming pared 4 bases from V and 2 bases from J, leaving 17 bases between. This CDR3 is CASSSSSGGLQETQYF. CDR3 DNA sequence: TGTGCCAGCAGCTCATCTTCGGGGGGCCTTCAAGAGACCCAGTACTTC.

The chain uses TRBV7-2 and TRBJ2-1; TRBD2 might be the D (6 bases). Germline loops: CDR1 SGHTA, CDR2 FQGNSA. There are 16 residues in the CDR3. V dropped 4 bases and J dropped 2 bases, with 15 bases sitting between them. In nucleotides, the CDR3 is TGTGCCAGCAGCTCCAAGGCGGGGCCTCCCTACAATGAGCAGTTCTTC. It codes for CASSSKAGPPYNEQFF.

This clone has more than one count but fewer than ten. The V and J genes are TRBV18 and TRBJ1-1; D may be TRBD1 (5 bases). Trimming left V 3 bases short and J 4 bases short, with 15 bases between. The CDR3 loop spans 15 amino acids. CDR1 is KGHSH, CDR2 LQKENI, per germline. Here the CDR3 reads CASSPPGVPGTEAFF. Here the CDR3 DNA reads TGTGCCAGCTCACCTCCGGGGGTCCCGGGCACTGAAGCTTTCTTT. Full variable domain (remainder filled in from reference TRBV18 and TRBJ1-1): NAGVMQNPRHLVRRRGQEARLRCSPMKGHSHVYWYRQLPEEGLKFMVYLQKENIIDESGMPKERFSAEFPKEGPSILRIQQVVRGDSAAYFCASSPPGVPGTEAFFGQGTRLTVV.

The rearrangement uses TRBV18 and TRBJ2-7; no definite D call. The germline V gene encodes CDR1 KGHSH and CDR2 LQKENI. This CDR3 has 14 residues. Trimming shortened V by 2 bases and J by 3 bases, and 11 bases separated the two germline ends. The DNA of the CDR3 is TGTGCCAGCTCACCATTCACGCAGAACTACGAGCAGTACTTC. Translating it yields CASSPFTQNYEQYF.

The genes are TRBV7-8 and TRBJ2-2, with D maybe TRBD1 (5 bases). Germline V lookup: CDR1 SGHVS, CDR2 FQNEAQ. Trimming took 4 bases from V and 4 from J, leaving 19 bases between them. The CDR3 sequence is 17 residues long. CDR3 DNA: TGTGCCAGCAGCTACCCAGGGCGACGAGCGAGCACCGGGGAGCTGTTTTTT. Its translation: CASSYPGRRASTGELFF.

The genes are TRBV19 and TRBJ2-6; 13 positions match TRBD2. Germline trimming cut 3 bases from V and 3 bases from J; bases unmatched to any gene: 2. The CDR3 is made up of 17 amino acids. CDR1 and CDR2 (germline): LNHDA, SQIVND (reference sequence). The CDR3 nucleotides are TGTGCCAGTAGTATGGGACTAGCGGGAAATGGGGCCAACGTCCTGACTTTC. It codes for CASSMGLAGNGANVLTF.

The chain joins TRBV2 to TRBJ1-1, with a possible D match to TRBD1 (6 bases). This CDR3 spans 14 amino acids. The germline CDR1 and CDR2 sequences are SNHLY and FYNNEI. The V gene lost 8 bases and the J gene lost 1 base, with 14 bases spanning the gap. This chain's CDR3 is CASLTGNWNTEAFF. CDR3 in DNA: TGTGCCAGCCTCACAGGGAATTGGAACACTGAAGCTTTCTTT.

DNA for the CDR3: TGTGCCAGTCGACCTGGGGGTGGGGGCGTTGGCTACACCTTC. Its translation is CASRPGGGGVGYTF. The chain recombines TRBV7-2 with TRBJ1-2, with D possibly matching TRBD1 (6 bases). The ends were cut back, 9 bases at V and 7 bases at J, with 21 bases in the middle. Germline values: CDR1 SGHTA, CDR2 FQGNSA. This CDR3 comprises 14 residues.

This sequence joins TRBV5-1 and TRBJ1-1; D may be TRBD1 (5 bases). CDR1 SGHRS and CDR2 YFSETQ come from the germline V gene. This CDR3 spans 12 amino acids. V gave up 0 bases and J gave up 8 bases, with 8 bases separating them. The CDR3 here is CASSLGAGEAFF. The CDR3 DNA sequence: TGCGCCAGCAGCTTGGGTGCAGGGGAAGCTTTCTTT.

This chain uses TRBV2 with TRBJ1-4; 8 nucleotides agree with TRBD1. The V and J ends lost 6 bases and 7 bases, in that order; junction bases with no gene match: 10. CDR3 length: 15 amino acids. Germline V gene lookup returns CDR1 SNHLY and CDR2 FYNNEI. The CDR3 DNA is TGTGCCAGCAGGAACAAACAGGGGGGTAGTGAAAAACTGTTTTTT. Translated, it gives CASRNKQGGSEKLFF.

The CDR3 spells CASSLWGAGVYEQYF. The CDR3 nucleotides are TGTGCCAGCAGTTTATGGGGGGCAGGGGTCTACGAGCAGTACTTC. The rearrangement joins TRBV28 to TRBJ2-7, with a weak D call TRBD1 (6 bases). The V end lost 0 bases, the J end lost 3 bases, and 12 bases lay between the germline ends. Germline loops: CDR1 MDHEN, CDR2 SYDVKM. The CDR3 totals 15 residues.

The rearrangement uses TRBV7-2 and TRBJ2-7, with TRBD2 as a possible D gene (7 bases). CDR3 length: 17 residues. Germline V gene lookup returns CDR1 SGHTA and CDR2 FQGNSA. Trimming cost V 0 bases and J 2 bases, with 17 bases left between them. CDR3 DNA: TGTGCCAGCAGCTTAGCAGGGGGGCTAGCGGCGGCCTACGAGCAGTACTTC. It yields the protein CASSLAGGLAAAYEQYF.